A single sample is the source of the 24 T cell receptor beta chains below, sequenced in a study of radiation and T cells in renal cell carcinoma. TCRdb keeps only in-frame clones here, not all; method: immunoSEQ multiplex PCR. In the table there are about 130,000 clones, roughly 77% of which are singletons. Time point given: blood 2 weeks post-SBRT. This sample's treatment: 15 Gy SBRT to primary tumor, nephrectomy 4 weeks later. The sample in question was blood, obtained from a patient whose treatment included radiotherapy and nephrectomy. These receptors were taken from a woman aged 55-70 years with renal cell carcinoma.

The chain uses TRBV4-1 and TRBJ2-2, with TRBD1 matching over 7 bases. Trimming at V came to 4 bases and at J to 0 bases, leaving 14 bases not matched to a gene. The CDR3 loop spans 19 amino acids. The germline V gene encodes CDR1 MGHRA and CDR2 YSYEKL. The CDR3 region has the DNA TGCGCCAGCAGCCTTCAGATATTGGCAGGGGGTGCGAACACCGGGGAGCTGTTTTTT. It translates to CASSLQILAGGANTGELFF.

The V and J genes are TRBV7-6 and TRBJ1-2, with 7 bases fitting TRBD1. CDR3 length: 16 residues. Germline loops: CDR1 SGHVS, CDR2 FNYEAQ. Unmatched junction bases numbered 12, after V lost 5 bases and J lost 3 bases. The CDR3 DNA reads as TGTGCCAGCAGCGCGGCTACAGGGGAAAGTGACTATGGCTACACCTTC. Translation gives CASSAATGESDYGYTF. The full variable domain, completed using reference TRBV7-6 and TRBJ1-2, is GAGVSQSPRYKVTKRGQDVALRCDPISGHVSLYWYRQALGQGPEFLTYFNYEAQQDKSGLPNDRFSAERPEGSISTLTIQRTEQRDSAMYRCASSAATGESDYGYTFGSGTRLTVV.

In this sample, this clone turned up once. The rearrangement uses TRBV5-1 and TRBJ2-1, with TRBD2 matching over 12 bases. Germline assignment: CDR1 SGHRS and CDR2 YFSETQ. V was clipped by 4 bases and J by 7 bases; unmatched bases: 6. CDR3 length: 15 residues. This chain's CDR3 is CASSPTSGSLNEQFF. In DNA, the CDR3 is TGCGCCAGCAGCCCGACTAGCGGGAGTTTGAATGAGCAGTTCTTC.

J is TRBJ2-5 and V is TRBV6-5; 10 bases fit TRBD1. The DNA end is more similar to TRBJ2-7, so the J call may be wrong. The CDR3 loop spans 15 amino acids. Looked up from germline, CDR1 is MNHEY and CDR2 is SVGAGI. CDR3 amino acids: CASSYGRTGGGEQYF. The CDR3 coding sequence is TGTGCCAGCAGTTACGGGCGGACAGGGGGGGGCGAGCAGTACTTC.

The CDR3: CASSPLSEQYF. Written as DNA, the CDR3 is TGTGCCAGCAGCCCCCTCTCTGAGCAGTATTTT. V and J are TRBV11-2 and TRBJ2-3; D call uncertain. Germline CDR1 reads SGHAT; CDR2 reads FQNNGV. V lost 5 bases and J lost 11, with 11 bases in between. This CDR3 spans 11 amino acids. The full variable domain, with the rest looked up from reference TRBV11-2 and TRBJ2-3, is EAGVAQSPRYKIIEKRQSVAFWCNPISGHATLYWYQQILGQGPKLLIQFQNNGVVDDSQLPKDRFSAERLKGVDSTLKIQPAKLEDSAVYLCASSPLSEQYFGPGTRLTVL.

This clone was observed a single time. Distinct nucleotide sequences in the sample also encode this CDR3. The chain has TRBV10-3 and TRBJ2-5; D call uncertain. Germline lookup yields CDR1 ENHRY and CDR2 SYGVKD. The CDR3 length is 12 residues. The germline V and J ends were trimmed by 3 bases and 5 bases, with 7 bases remaining between them. For the CDR3, the DNA is TGTGCCATCAGTGAACCGCGGGAGACCCAGTACTTC. This codes for CAISEPRETQYF.

The rearrangement joins TRBV6-5 to TRBJ1-1, with D uncertain. V lost 0 bases to trimming and J lost 7 bases, with 9 bases between them. CDR3 size: 13 residues. Germline V gene data show CDR1 as MNHEY and CDR2 as SVGAGI. CDR3 nucleotides: TGTGCCAGCAGTTACTCGGAAGGGAATGAAGCTTTCTTT. Protein: CASSYSEGNEAFF.

This clone is a singleton in its sample. V usage is TRBV7-2 and J usage is TRBJ1-3; D is uncertain. The CDR3 has 15 residues. Trimming took off 5 bases at V and 0 bases at J, with 11 bases between the two ends. Looked up from germline, CDR1 is SGHTA and CDR2 is FQGNSA. CDR3 DNA sequence: TGTGCCAGCAGCAGCGTCGGTGGCTCTGGAAACACCATATATTTT. Translating gives CASSSVGGSGNTIYF.

About this clone: The junction differs from germline at one of its ends, possibly a read error. This chain uses TRBV7-6 with TRBJ2-2; D is perhaps TRBD1 or TRBD2 (5 bases each). Germline CDR1 SGHVS, CDR2 FNYEAQ. The CDR3 contains 11 residues. CDR3: CASSSSGALFF. Here the CDR3 DNA reads TGTGCCAGCAGTTCGTCCGGGGCGCTGTTTTTT. The complete variable domain, with remaining parts taken from reference TRBV7-6 and TRBJ2-2, reads GAGVSQSPRYKVTKRGQDVALRCDPISGHVSLYWYRQALGQGPEFLTYFNYEAQQDKSGLPNDRFSAERPEGSISTLTIQRTEQRDSAMYRCASSSSGALFFGEGSRLTVL.

This chain uses TRBV6-5 with TRBJ1-1, with D possibly matching TRBD1 (6 bases). Between the trimmed V and J ends, which lost 4 bases and 1 base, there was a span of 13 bases. This CDR3 region has 15 residues. Germline V gives CDR1 MNHEY, CDR2 SVGAGI. The CDR3 protein is CASSFQGLGNTEAFF. The CDR3 DNA follows: TGTGCCAGCAGTTTCCAGGGGTTAGGGAACACTGAAGCTTTCTTT.

This chain links TRBV6-1 with TRBJ1-2, with D unresolved. The germline V and J ends were trimmed by 6 bases and 1 base, with 9 bases remaining between them. Looked up from germline, CDR1 is MNHNS and CDR2 is SASEGT. There are 13 residues in the CDR3. The CDR3: CASRLTINYGYTF. CDR3 DNA: TGTGCCAGCAGGCTGACCATTAACTATGGCTACACCTTC.

V and J are TRBV12-5 and TRBJ1-5; no clear D. V was trimmed by 8 bases and J by 4 bases, leaving 21 bases between them. This CDR3 is built from 16 residues. Germline CDR1 reads LGHNT; CDR2 reads FRNRAP. In DNA form, the CDR3 reads TGTGCTAGTATTGTAGGTCTGAATCAGGAGAATCAGCCCCAGCATTTT. It codes for CASIVGLNQENQPQHF.

The J gene is TRBJ2-7, the V gene TRBV20-1; unclear D gene. Germline values: CDR1 DFQATT, CDR2 SNEGSKA (reference sequence). V was clipped by 7 bases and J by 7 bases, with 14 bases between them. The CDR3 contains 11 residues. CDR3 DNA sequence: TGCAGTGTGGGGTCGCAAAGGGAGCAGTACTTC. Protein product: CSVGSQREQYF.

This chain uses TRBV6-5 with TRBJ1-5; no clear D. The germline CDR1 and CDR2 sequences are MNHEY and SVGAGI. With 4 bases removed from V and 0 bases from J, the gap between germline ends came to 10 bases. The CDR3 extends over 15 amino acids. The chain's CDR3 is CASSSLPGSNQPQHF. As DNA, the CDR3 is TGTGCCAGCAGTTCCCTCCCCGGTAGCAATCAGCCCCAGCATTTT.

The chain carries TRBV4-2 and TRBJ2-5; 7 positions agree with TRBD1. Germline V CDR1 and CDR2: LGHNA, YNFKEQ. CDR3 length: 18 residues. After removal of 3 bases from V and 5 bases from J, the junction contained 18 bases not matched to a gene. For the CDR3, the DNA is TGTGCCAGCAGCCAGGAAGGACAGGCGGTAATTTTAAGGGAGACCCAGTACTTC. Amino acids: CASSQEGQAVILRETQYF.

The chain joins TRBV7-3 to TRBJ1-1; TRBD1 agrees at 11 bases. Germline V CDR1 and CDR2: SGHTA, FQGTGA. The J segment lost 4 bases and the V segment lost 4 bases, leaving 2 bases of the junction unmatched. This CDR3 has 14 residues. The CDR3 sequence: CASSSGTGGTEAFF. The CDR3 DNA reads TGTGCCAGCAGCTCCGGGACAGGGGGCACTGAAGCTTTCTTT.

This clone was detected only once. The genes are TRBV11-2 and TRBJ2-1; TRBD2 is a possible D gene (5 bases). The germline gives CDR1 SGHAT, CDR2 FQNNGV. Trimming left V 5 bases short and J 4 bases short, with 9 bases between. The CDR3 loop spans 13 amino acids. Here the CDR3 DNA reads TGTGCCAGCAGCCGAGGCGGGTACAATGAGCAGTTCTTC. It is translated as CASSRGGYNEQFF.

This chain connects TRBV7-2 to TRBJ1-2, with 10 nucleotides matching TRBD1. The CDR3 runs 15 residues. Germline V gene lookup returns CDR1 SGHTA and CDR2 FQGNSA. Germline trimming cut 1 base from V and 6 bases from J; bases unmatched to any gene: 5. The CDR3 DNA reads TGTGCCAGCAGCTTAGATTCGGGGACAGGGGATGGCTACACCTTC. Protein: CASSLDSGTGDGYTF.

DNA of the CDR3: TGTGCCAGTAGTATAAAGGCGGGGCACAACAATGAGCAGTTCTTC. Protein: CASSIKAGHNNEQFF. The rearrangement links TRBV19 to TRBJ2-1, with a tentative D call TRBD2 (6 bases). V was clipped by 2 bases and J by 5 bases, with 13 bases between them. This CDR3 is built from 15 residues. CDR1 and CDR2 from the germline V gene are LNHDA and SQIVND (reference sequence).

The chain carries TRBV28 and TRBJ2-7; TRBD2 agrees at 11 bases. Germline CDR1 reads MDHEN; CDR2 reads SYDVKM. The junction had 0 bases not matched to a gene; V was cut back by 4 bases and J by 1 base. The CDR3 is made up of 14 amino acids. This chain's CDR3 is CASSSSGRSYEQYF. CDR3 coding DNA: TGTGCCAGCAGTTCTAGCGGGAGGTCCTACGAGCAGTACTTC.

Details on this clone: Other DNA sequences within the sample encode an identical CDR3. The V call is TRBV13, the J call TRBJ2-3; the match to TRBD1 covers 8 bases. The V gene's germline CDR1 is PRHDT and CDR2 FYEKMQ (reference sequence). Germline trimming cut 5 bases from V and 2 bases from J; bases unmatched to any gene: 6. CDR3 length equals 15 residues. CDR3 coding DNA: TGTGCCAGCAGCCGGACAGGGCCTTTCACAGATACGCAGTATTTT. Its protein product is CASSRTGPFTDTQYF.

The V call is TRBV27, the J call TRBJ1-2; D might be TRBD1 (5 bases). V gave up 4 bases and J gave up 1 base, with 13 bases separating them. CDR3 length: 15 amino acids. Germline CDR1 MNHEY, CDR2 SMNVEV (reference sequence). The chain's CDR3 is CASSYHRDGNYGYTF. The CDR3 nucleotides read TGTGCCAGCAGTTATCACCGGGACGGTAACTATGGCTACACCTTC.

The chain links TRBV6-1 to TRBJ1-2; the D gene is possibly TRBD1 (6 bases). Germline CDR1 MNHNS, CDR2 SASEGT. V was shortened by 5 bases and J by 8 bases, with 18 bases between the two germline ends. This CDR3 region has 14 residues. The CDR3 region has the DNA TGTGCCAGCAGTTATAACTCAGGGGAGGACGGCTACACCTTC. This encodes CASSYNSGEDGYTF.

The V gene is TRBV19, the J gene TRBJ1-4; TRBD1 agrees at 11 bases. The CDR3 runs to 14 residues. Unmatched junction bases numbered 2, after V lost 6 bases and J lost 5 bases. CDR1 and CDR2 (germline): LNHDA, SQIVND (reference sequence). CDR3 protein: CASRRTGGNEKLFF. Written as DNA, the CDR3 is TGTGCCAGTAGGCGGACAGGGGGCAATGAAAAACTGTTTTTT.